This T cell receptor (beta chain) was identified in a study of cytomegalovirus exposure and HLA in healthy donors (dated by TCRdb to 2016 to 2017). A note on the overall study: According to a later analysis, the 110 or so validation repertoires were produced on the same platform as the 700 or so repertoires of the first cohort. A separate validation cohort of roughly 130 different subjects was used in addition to the approximately 700-subject first cohort. The study was designed to test whether signatures of past pathogen exposure could be identified by cataloging public T cell receptors. To predict cytomegalovirus infection status, the study brought together high-throughput TCR immunosequencing, statistical association of individual TCRs with disease status, and machine learning. Overall study results and their limits: A later analysis lacked HLA typing for the validation cohort, so it scored co-occurrence in that cohort across all 120 repertoires. The study gave a list of about 160 TCR beta chains associated with cytomegalovirus. Across donors, most TCR sequences were observed very rarely, whereas some public TCRs were present in many individuals. A few of the identified cytomegalovirus-associated TCR beta chains were confirmed in vitro to be specific for cytomegalovirus antigens. The classifier was reported to diagnose cytomegalovirus status with high specificity and sensitivity in both the original cohort and the validation cohort. In a later analysis, TCRs clustered in the first cohort were found to also tend to co-occur in the roughly 130 validation repertoires, with 90% to 95% of cluster scores above 0. The authors suggested that the approach could potentially be generalized to other disease states and immunological phenotypes.

This clone showed up just a few times. It lacks a known antigen. No quality values exist for individual bases; no much larger clone is one base distant. Library preparation used the immunoSEQ multiplex PCR assay. Under the source paper's analysis protocol: A statistical classification framework was built to diagnose cytomegalovirus status from the catalog of TCR beta chain sequences. TCRdb carries this immuneACCESS record with in-frame sequences only. Its versions omit some clonotypes, under half of them owing to an unresolved V gene in the studies checked, with the rest unexplained. Clonal size and the V and J genes are those of that table, whereas D and trimming came from the DNA. The sample data list about 240,000 clones, and 70% to 90% of these were observed just once. The top ten clonotypes cover about 1.2% of the sample. The donors belonged to the validation cohort of under 150 subjects, which was separate from the approximately 700-subject first cohort.

The germline V gene (reference sequence) sets CDR1 to SGHNT and CDR2 to YYREEE. The CDR3, cysteine through phenylalanine, is 15 amino acids long. The entry retains the CDR3 DNA only, 45 bases that are in frame from base 1. Trimming takes 3 bases off V and 4 bases off J; junction bases not matched to a gene: 8. What was sequenced was PBMCs. The TCR comes from a woman in her twenties or thirties in good health and CMV-seropositive. The sequence joins TRBV5-4 to TRBJ2-7, and 9 bases in between align with TRBD2. This receptor has the CDR3 CASSSPGLAAYEQYF. At the DNA level, the sequence is TGTGCCAGCAGCTCTCCGGGACTAGCCGCGTACGAGCAGTACTTC.